This T cell receptor beta chain was sequenced in a study of T-cell reconstitution after alpha-beta-depleted transplantation in children. The CDR3 is 13 amino acids. V was cut by 9 bases and J by 0 bases, with 8 bases left in between. Germline CDR1 and CDR2: KGHDR and SFDVKD. Preparation of the TCRbeta library was carried out with unique molecular identifiers. TCRdb reanalysed the PCR reads using MiXCR and keeps one entry per CDR3 protein. The sample holds 360,000 or so distinct CDR3 sequences, roughly 20% seen once. This clonotype was seen a few times. The chain combines TRBV24-1 with TRBJ1-5; D call uncertain. Material: PBMCs from the stem cell graft donor, obtained from the stem cell graft. The clonotype originates from a human donor who donated a stem cell graft to a child with acute myeloid leukemia. This chain's CDR3 is CATCRDSNQPQHF. In nucleotides, the CDR3 is TGTGCCACCTGTCGGGATAGCAATCAGCCCCAGCATTTT.